Described below is a single T cell receptor beta chain sequence and its context. The antigen is unknown. A second 7 to 11 cycle PCR used barcoded and J-beta primers. Each cDNA molecule was tagged by a template-switch adaptor that had 12 random nucleotides. TCRdb recomputed calls from the 5' RACE reads with MiXCR, one row per CDR3 protein. The sample has 700,000 or so distinct CDR3 sequences, 22% seen once. Germline CDR1 is SNHLY and CDR2 is FYNNEI. The CDR3 length is 15 residues. Unmatched junction bases numbered 10, after V lost 6 bases and J lost 6 bases. The sample is drawn from a study of blood T cells in healthy people across ages. Study results and limitations: With age, beta diversity per million T cells declined roughly linearly, significantly by 40. There were more naive CD4+ cells and higher diversity in long-lived donors than in aged donors.

Researchers report isolating at least 6.5 million PBMCs per sample. The source material was blood. The chain links TRBV2 to TRBJ1-5, with 8 bases matching TRBD1. The TCR was taken from a man in his 70s in good health. CDR3 DNA sequence: TGTGCCAGCAGAACTGGACAGGGCGTTGGTCAGCCCCAGCATTTT. It codes for CASRTGQGVGQPQHF. The full variable domain, in which reference TRBV2 and TRBJ1-5 provide the parts outside the CDR3, is EPEVTQTPSHQVTQMGQEVILRCVPISNHLYFYWYRQILGQKVEFLVSFYNNEISEKSEIFDDQFSVERPDGSNFTLKIRSTKLEDSAMYFCASRTGQGVGQPQHFGDGTRLSIL.